The 15 T cell receptor beta chains reported below all come from one sample, sequenced in a study of T and B cells in COVID-19 patients. Each TRB amplification used about 230-550 ng of genomic DNA from blood. BIOMED2 TRB-A/B primer pools were used in multiplex TRB PCR. TCRdb called the multiplex PCR reads again in MiXCR, with one record for every CDR3 protein. The sample includes 8,000 to 10,000 distinct CDR3 sequences, under 30% seen only once; the top ten take around 29%. The sequencing sample was made of blood. These receptors all come from a human donor who had recovered from COVID-19.

The V gene is TRBV28, the J gene TRBJ2-2; 8 positions match TRBD1. The CDR3 sequence is 17 residues long. Germline values: CDR1 MDHEN, CDR2 SYDVKM. The ends lost 3 bases at V and 6 bases at J; junction bases unmatched: 12. The CDR3 nucleotides read TGTGCCAGCAGTTTCTTGTCCCCCCAGGGGGCGTCCGGGGAGCTGTTTTTT. Its translation: CASSFLSPQGASGELFF.

This chain links TRBV6-2 or TRBV6-3 with TRBJ1-5; D gene uncertain. The CDR3 sequence is 12 residues long. V lost 8 bases and J 5 bases, leaving 10 bases between the germline ends. CDR1 and CDR2 (germline): MNHEY, SVGEGT. CDR3 residues: CASGRKDQPQHF. CDR3 sequence (DNA): TGTGCCAGCGGTAGGAAGGATCAGCCCCAGCATTTT.

The chain couples TRBV12-3 or TRBV12-4 to TRBJ2-1, with a possible D match to TRBD2 (6 bases). The CDR3 is 14 residues long. V was pared by 2 bases and J by 6 bases, with 11 bases between. The CDR3: CASSLYQGGNEQFF. The DNA for the CDR3 is TGTGCCAGCAGTTTATACCAGGGAGGCAATGAGCAGTTCTTC.

This clonotype was seen a few times. The rearrangement links TRBV7-9 to TRBJ2-1; D possibly matches TRBD1 or TRBD2 (6 bases each). The germline V and J ends were trimmed by 0 bases and 11 bases, with 11 bases remaining between them. The CDR3 runs to 13 residues. In germline, CDR1 is SEHNR, CDR2 FQNEAQ (reference sequence). The CDR3 is CASSLAEGEKQFF. CDR3 coding DNA: TGTGCCAGCAGCTTAGCGGAGGGGGAAAAGCAGTTCTTC.

The CDR3 loop is CATSDSMGLDTDTQYF. The CDR3 nucleotides are TGTGCCACCAGTGATTCGATGGGACTAGACACAGATACGCAGTATTTT. This rearrangement joins TRBV24-1 to TRBJ2-3; 8 bases match TRBD2. The ends lost 2 bases at V and 2 bases at J; junction bases unmatched: 5. Germline loops: CDR1 KGHDR, CDR2 SFDVKD. This CDR3 spans 16 amino acids.

CDR3: CASGPGQGSTGELFF. The CDR3 DNA is TGTGCCAGCGGTCCGGGACAGGGTTCCACCGGGGAGCTGTTTTTT. This chain uses TRBV27 with TRBJ2-2, with TRBD1 identical over 9 bases. This CDR3 is built from 15 residues. Germline V lookup: CDR1 MNHEY, CDR2 SMNVEV (reference sequence). J was trimmed by 4 bases and V by 8 bases; bases with no gene match: 8.

The J gene is TRBJ1-2, the V gene TRBV7-6; tentative D call: TRBD1 (6 bases). The V end lost 3 bases, the J end lost 2 bases, and 19 bases lay between the germline ends. In germline, CDR1 is SGHVS, CDR2 FNYEAQ. The CDR3 consists of 17 residues. The DNA of the CDR3 is TGTGCCAGCAGCTTCTCCTTTTTGCAGGGGCTCAACTATGGCTACACCTTC. Amino acids: CASSFSFLQGLNYGYTF.

This clonotype is categorized as medium-sized. The chain combines TRBV18 with TRBJ2-3; 9 nucleotides match TRBD2. Unmatched junction bases numbered 5, after V lost 2 bases and J lost 2 bases. This CDR3 has 16 amino acids. Germline values: CDR1 KGHSH, CDR2 LQKENI. The CDR3 loop is CASSPGLAPNTDTQYF. CDR3 in DNA: TGTGCCAGCTCACCAGGACTAGCGCCGAACACAGATACGCAGTATTTT.

There are a few counts of this clonotype. The chain combines TRBV12-3 or TRBV12-4 with TRBJ2-7, with a weak D call TRBD2 (7 bases). This CDR3 spans 13 amino acids. Trimming removed 4 bases from V and 2 bases from J, with 9 bases in between. CDR3 sequence reads: CASSSGGPYEQYF. The CDR3 DNA follows: TGTGCCAGCAGTTCCGGGGGGCCCTACGAGCAGTACTTC.

The chain combines TRBV6-5 with TRBJ1-1; no definite D call. CDR3 size: 13 residues. Germline assignment: CDR1 MNHEY and CDR2 SVGAGI. Between the trimmed V and J ends, which lost 7 bases and 1 base, there was a span of 10 bases. This chain's CDR3 is CASKDSRNTEAFF. The DNA of the CDR3 is TGTGCCAGCAAAGATTCTCGGAACACTGAAGCTTTCTTT.

This clonotype was seen a few times. This rearrangement joins TRBV5-1 to TRBJ1-1; D remains unclear. The length of the CDR3 is 14 residues. V was shortened by 4 bases and J by 1 base, with 11 bases between the two germline ends. From germline, CDR1 is SGHRS and CDR2 YFSETQ. In nucleotides, the CDR3 is TGCGCCAGCAGCGAAACCTTAGCGAACACTGAAGCTTTCTTT. Translating gives CASSETLANTEAFF.

By share, this clonotype counts as medium-sized (0.01 to 0.1%). J is TRBJ2-1 and V is TRBV6-5; TRBD2 agrees at 11 bases. V was pared by 9 bases and J by 7 bases, with 20 bases of the junction left unmatched. The CDR3 loop spans 18 amino acids. The V gene's germline CDR1 is MNHEY and CDR2 SVGAGI. The CDR3 sequence is CASRAGGIAGGPRNEQFF. In DNA form, the CDR3 reads TGTGCCAGTCGCGCCGGGGGAATAGCGGGAGGGCCACGGAATGAGCAGTTCTTC.

CDR3 sequence: CASSLGPGTDTQYF. CDR3 DNA sequence: TGTGCCAGCAGCCTGGGGCCCGGTACGGATACGCAGTATTTT. The chain uses TRBV7-9 and TRBJ2-3; tentatively, D is TRBD1 (5 bases). V lost 5 bases, J lost 6 bases, and 15 bases lay in between. Germline assignment: CDR1 SEHNR and CDR2 FQNEAQ (reference sequence). This CDR3 is built from 14 residues.

This clonotype was counted once. Just one base apart from a much larger clone, this may be a read error. The rearrangement joins TRBV29-1 to TRBJ2-1, with a tentative D call TRBD1 (6 bases). V lost 4 bases to trimming and J lost 0 bases, with 13 bases between them. Looked up from germline, CDR1 is SQVTM and CDR2 is ANQGSEA. The CDR3 extends over 15 amino acids. The CDR3 spells CSVGRQDSSYNEQFF. CDR3 in DNA: TGCAGCGTTGGCCGACAGGATAGCTCCTACAATGAGCAGTTCTTC.

By its share, this clonotype is medium-sized. The chain joins TRBV19 to TRBJ2-3; D perhaps matches TRBD1 (5 bases). Trimming took 6 bases from V and 2 from J, leaving 15 bases between them. The CDR3 length is 15 residues. Per the germline V gene, CDR1 is LNHDA and CDR2 is SQIVND (reference sequence). CDR3 DNA sequence: TGTGCCAGTAGGGAAGGTCCAGGGTACACAGATACGCAGTATTTT. Encoded protein: CASREGPGYTDTQYF. Using reference TRBV19 and TRBJ2-3 for the parts outside the CDR3, the full variable domain is DGGITQSPKYLFRKEGQNVTLSCEQNLNHDAMYWYRQDPGQGLRLIYYSQIVNDFQKGDIAEGYSVSREKKESFPLTVTSAQKNPTAFYLCASREGPGYTDTQYFGPGTRLTVL.